This passage covers 17 T cell receptor beta chains from one sample sequenced in a study of Graves' ophthalmopathy and Graves' hyperthyroidism. Amplification from RNA transcripts yielded the TCR beta CDR3 regions. The first-round RT-PCR employed HTBI primers together with the Qiagen OneStep RT-PCR kit. A multiplex PCR was then performed as the second round. TCRdb reprocessed the multiplex PCR reads with MiXCR, giving one entry per CDR3 protein. The table has just over 600,000 distinct CDR3 sequences, over 20% seen once. Sequencing was carried out using peripheral blood. These receptors all stem from a woman aged 18-30 years with stable Graves' hyperthyroidism. Some clones in this sample may be carry-over from other donors' samples.

The rearrangement links TRBV20-1 to TRBJ2-7, with no clear D. CDR3 length equals 13 residues. V dropped 3 bases and J dropped 0 bases, with 9 bases sitting between them. Germline V gene data show CDR1 as DFQATT and CDR2 as SNEGSKA (reference sequence). The CDR3 here is CSASPTDSYEQYF. As DNA, the CDR3 is TGCAGTGCTAGCCCGACTGACTCCTACGAGCAGTACTTC.

This clonotype appeared a few times. With a much larger clone just one base away, this may be a read error. V usage is TRBV20-1 and J usage is TRBJ2-5, with D tentatively TRBD2 (5 bases). The CDR3 length is 13 residues. Germline V gene lookup returns CDR1 DFQATT and CDR2 SNEGSKA (reference sequence). Trimming took 1 base from V and 8 from J, leaving 14 bases between them. The chain's CDR3 is CSARVAWGDTQYF. As DNA, the CDR3 is TGCAGTGCTAGAGTAGCCTGGGGAGATACCCAGTACTTC.

This chain links TRBV2 with TRBJ2-7; 7 bases match TRBD1. CDR3 length: 13 amino acids. V was clipped by 7 bases and J by 5 bases; unmatched bases: 8. Per germline, CDR1 SNHLY and CDR2 FYNNEI. CDR3 in amino acids: CASKVDRVDEQYF. CDR3 nucleotide sequence: TGTGCCAGCAAGGTCGACAGGGTAGACGAGCAGTACTTC.

This clonotype occurred many times. The chain joins TRBV7-2 to TRBJ2-7; D not certain. The CDR3 length is 14 residues. CDR1 SGHTA and CDR2 FQGNSA come from the germline V gene. Between the trimmed V and J ends, which lost 5 bases and 3 bases, there was a span of 14 bases. CDR3 residues: CASSKIPSNYEQYF. Here the CDR3 DNA reads TGTGCCAGCAGCAAAATACCAAGCAACTACGAGCAGTACTTC.

The chain carries TRBV18 and TRBJ2-5; possibly TRBD2 for D (5 bases). The CDR3 spans 13 residues. Germline-derived CDR1 and CDR2 are KGHSH and LQKENI. The V end lost 2 bases, the J end lost 9 bases, and 13 bases lay between the germline ends. The CDR3 protein is CASSPDPMRAQYF. DNA for the CDR3: TGTGCCAGCTCACCAGACCCAATGAGGGCCCAGTACTTC. Variable domain in full (rest from reference TRBV18 and TRBJ2-5): NAGVMQNPRHLVRRRGQEARLRCSPMKGHSHVYWYRQLPEEGLKFMVYLQKENIIDESGMPKERFSAEFPKEGPSILRIQQVVRGDSAAYFCASSPDPMRAQYFGPGTRLLVL.

V gene TRBV6-2 or TRBV6-3 combines with J gene TRBJ2-5; no clear D gene. V dropped 2 bases and J dropped 2 bases, with 18 bases sitting between them. The CDR3 has 17 amino acids. Per germline, CDR1 MNHEY and CDR2 SVGEGT. This CDR3 is CASSYQGGNREQETQYF. The CDR3 DNA is TGTGCCAGCAGTTACCAAGGTGGTAATAGGGAACAAGAGACCCAGTACTTC.

This clonotype was seen a handful of times. A much larger clone sits a single nucleotide away, making a read error possible. The chain has TRBV11-2 and TRBJ1-3, with 7 bases matching TRBD1. The CDR3 runs to 16 residues. The germline gives CDR1 SGHAT, CDR2 FQNNGV. CDR3 residues: CASSSFQGGSGNTMYF. CDR3 in DNA: TGTGCCAGCAGCTCCTTCCAGGGGGGCTCTGGAAACACCATGTATTTT.

The rearrangement links TRBV6-1 to TRBJ2-7, with D perhaps matching TRBD1 or TRBD2 (6 bases each). The V and J ends lost 0 bases and 1 base respectively, with 13 bases between them. Germline CDR1 is MNHNS and CDR2 is SASEGT. The length of the CDR3 is 16 residues. The CDR3 is CASSEAQGRPSYEQYF. The CDR3 DNA reads TGTGCCAGCAGTGAAGCTCAGGGGAGGCCTTCCTACGAGCAGTACTTC.

In its sample, this clonotype was seen a few times. The chain carries TRBV6-2 or TRBV6-3 and TRBJ1-2; 7 bases line up with TRBD1. In germline, CDR1 is MNHEY, CDR2 SVGEGT. The CDR3 runs 18 residues. J was trimmed by 7 bases and V by 1 base; bases with no gene match: 18. The CDR3 sequence is CASSYLGPRDRVESGYTF. CDR3 nucleotide sequence: TGTGCCAGCAGTTACTTGGGCCCGCGTGACAGGGTGGAGAGTGGCTACACCTTC.

This sequence joins TRBV12-3 or TRBV12-4 and TRBJ1-3; no reliable D call. Trimming pared 7 bases from V and 2 bases from J, leaving 12 bases between. The CDR3 loop spans 14 amino acids. The CDR3 reads CASTREGTGNTIYF. As DNA, the CDR3 is TGTGCCAGCACAAGGGAGGGAACTGGAAACACCATATATTTT.

This clonotype was counted ten times or more. CDR3 in DNA: TGTGCCAGCAGCACTACTACAGGGTGGGACTATGGCTACACCTTC. Translating gives CASSTTTGWDYGYTF. The chain employs TRBV12-3 or TRBV12-4 and TRBJ1-2; D perhaps matches TRBD1 (6 bases). CDR3 length: 15 residues. V lost 6 bases, J lost 3 bases, and 17 bases lay in between.

This clonotype has a count of ten or more. This chain links TRBV15 with TRBJ1-1, with TRBD1 identical over 7 bases. The CDR3 is 14 residues long. V dropped 7 bases and J dropped 5; count of bases not matched to a gene: 10. Germline CDR1 is LNHNV and CDR2 is YYDKDF (reference sequence). DNA for the CDR3: TGTGCCACCAAAGGGACAGTGGGGGAGACTGAAGCTTTCTTT. Protein sequence: CATKGTVGETEAFF. Supplemented by reference TRBV15 and TRBJ1-1, the full variable domain reads DAMVIQNPRYQVTQFGKPVTLSCSQTLNHNVMYWYQQKSSQAPKLLFHYYDKDFNNEADTPDNFQSRRPNTSFCFLDIRSPGLGDTAMYLCATKGTVGETEAFFGQGTRLTVV.

The sample holds many counts of this clonotype. The V call is TRBV25-1, the J call TRBJ1-3; D unresolved. The CDR3 consists of 14 residues. Trimming took off 4 bases at V and 8 bases at J, with 15 bases between the two ends. Germline CDR1 reads MGHDK; CDR2 reads SYGVNS. The CDR3, as DNA: TGTGCCAGCAGTGGCCTCCCGGGGAGGGACACCATATATTTT. Encoded protein: CASSGLPGRDTIYF.

The J gene is TRBJ1-5, the V gene TRBV6-1, with 7 bases aligning to TRBD1. CDR3 size: 16 residues. J lost 4 bases, V lost 5 bases, and 11 bases had no gene match. Per the germline V gene, CDR1 is MNHNS and CDR2 is SASEGT. As DNA, the CDR3 is TGTGCCAGCAGTCCAGGGGGGGACAACCCAAATCAGCCCCAGCATTTT. Translated, it gives CASSPGGDNPNQPQHF.

The table lists this clonotype with many counts. One end of the junction fails to match germline, which may point to a read error. The rearrangement links TRBV20-1 to TRBJ1-2; no reliable D call. CDR3 size: 13 residues. Germline CDR1 reads DFQATT; CDR2 reads SNEGSKA (reference sequence). CDR3 residues: CSARVSQDYGYTF. The CDR3 DNA is TGCAGTGCAAGAGTCTCGCAGGACTATGGCTACACTTTC.

The CDR3 is CATSGPDYEQYF. The CDR3 nucleotides read TGTGCCACTTCAGGACCGGACTACGAGCAGTACTTC. The rearrangement links TRBV6-2 or TRBV6-3 to TRBJ2-7; D ambiguous. In germline, CDR1 is MNHEY, CDR2 SVGEGT. Trimming took 10 bases from V and 3 from J, leaving 13 bases between them. This CDR3 region has 12 residues.

In its sample, this clonotype was seen many times. The chain carries TRBV6-1 and TRBJ1-2, with 7 bases identical to TRBD1. This CDR3 is 12 amino acids long. CDR1 and CDR2 (germline): MNHNS, SASEGT. V shed 6 bases, J shed 7 bases, and the junction held 5 bases outside the gene matches. The CDR3 sequence: CASRTRDSGYTF. Written as DNA, the CDR3 is TGTGCCAGCAGGACACGGGACAGTGGCTACACCTTC.